This TCR beta chain was sequenced for a study of cytomegalovirus exposure and HLA in healthy donors. PCR primers comprised 60 Vbeta and 13 Jbeta primers. Produced via immunoSEQ multiplex PCR; TCRdb's table is partial and in-frame only. The table lists around 130,000 clones, 70% to 80% of them singletons. This donor's CMV serostatus went unrecorded. Germline lookup yields CDR1 LNHNV and CDR2 YYDKDF (reference sequence). The CDR3 is 16 residues long. Trimming pared 1 base from V and 5 bases from J, leaving 18 bases between. Sequencing was carried out using PBMCs. The V call is TRBV15, the J call TRBJ2-7; D might be TRBD1 (7 bases). The clonotype comes from a human donor in good health. CDR3 bases: TGTGCCACCAGCAGAGGTCGGAGGGGGCGGTTCAACGAGCAGTACTTC. Translated, it gives CATSRGRRGRFNEQYF.